These T cell receptor beta chains were read from a single sample in a study of shared clonotypes between healthy human individuals. Profiling relied on immunoSEQ multiplex PCR, and the TCRdb table lists in-frame clones only, not all of them. This table has around 300,000 clones, over 75% appearing once. The specimen was memory CD8+ T cells sorted from blood. The receptors stem from a man aged 18-30 years in good health. CDR3s leave out the opening cysteine and the closing phenylalanine or tryptophan. Each record gives: V gene, J gene, CDR3 protein.

>TRBV21-1|TRBJ1-6
ASSVGALRNSPLH
>TRBV27|TRBJ2-7
ASSATSGRSYEQY
>TRBV7-9|TRBJ2-3
ASSLTSGSTDTQY
>TRBV2|TRBJ2-5
ASTLRIYQETQY
>TRBV4-3|TRBJ1-4
ASSQDNRGEDEKLF
>TRBV4-3|TRBJ1-5
ASSTDSRQPQH
>TRBV30|TRBJ2-3
AWSKLAGGPDTQY
>TRBV28|TRBJ2-2
ASSLLPPGELF
>TRBV30|TRBJ2-3
AWSLTGTDTQY
>TRBV19|TRBJ2-2
ASSIKSILALNTGELF
>TRBV5-6|TRBJ2-1
ASSLLETYNEQF
>TRBV9|TRBJ1-1
ASSGQGDLNTEAF
>TRBV28|TRBJ1-1
ASSFGPYTEAF
>TRBV30|TRBJ1-1
AWSVTYTEAF
>TRBV13|TRBJ1-5
ASSLGDSNQPQH
>TRBV2|TRBJ2-5
ASSDNSGWGETQY
>TRBV25-1|TRBJ2-1
ASSGGEGVYDNEQF
>TRBV2|TRBJ2-7
AFRGTVRSYEQY
>TRBV10-3|TRBJ1-1
AIRPQGEHEAF
>TRBV29-1|TRBJ2-7
SVILAGDIYEQY
>TRBV11-2|TRBJ2-1
ASSPTSAGDNEQF
>TRBV28|TRBJ2-7
ASSQSYEQY
>TRBV4-2|TRBJ2-7
ASSQDFPPPWRGSSYEQY
>TRBV27|TRBJ1-2
ASSFWTGAVEGYT
>TRBV27|TRBJ2-5
ASSSPQETQY
>TRBV15|TRBJ2-1
ATAGGSYNEQF